The 26 T cell receptor beta chains below all came from one sample that was sequenced in a study of breast tumors, draining lymph nodes, adjacent tissues. TCRdb reprocessed the multiplex PCR reads via MiXCR and lists one record per CDR3 protein. The sample lists about 300,000 distinct CDR3 sequences; 30% were seen once. Breast cancer patients provided tissue from their axillary draining lymph nodes. Sample: axillary lymph node tissue. The receptor source for this set is a female donor with breast cancer. Some clones in this sample may be carry-over from other donors' samples.

This clonotype was seen at least ten times. The chain links TRBV5-4 to TRBJ1-3; D is ambiguous. CDR3 size: 13 residues. The V end was cut by 2 bases, the J end by 0 bases, with 3 bases between. Germline CDR1 reads SGHNT; CDR2 reads YYREEE (reference sequence). This CDR3 is CASSFPSGNTIYF. CDR3 in DNA: TGTGCCAGCAGCTTTCCCTCTGGAAACACCATATATTTT.

This clonotype was detected ten times or more. V is TRBV19 and J is TRBJ2-5, with TRBD2 as a possible D gene (6 bases). Between the trimmed V and J ends, which lost 8 bases and 1 base, there was a span of 8 bases. Germline CDR1 and CDR2: LNHDA and SQIVND (reference sequence). The CDR3 covers 12 residues. The CDR3 reads CASGTFQETQYF. In DNA, the CDR3 is TGTGCCAGTGGGACTTTCCAAGAGACCCAGTACTTC.

This clonotype was counted at least ten times. This chain joins TRBV10-1 and TRBJ2-2; D is uncertain. This CDR3 contains 16 residues. V was pared by 0 bases and J by 1 base, with 9 bases between. The germline V gene has CDR1 WNHNN and CDR2 SYGVQD (reference sequence). This CDR3 is CASSESSGLNTGELFF. The CDR3, as DNA: TGCGCCAGCAGTGAGTCCTCAGGCTTGAACACCGGGGAGCTGTTTTTT.

The table lists this clonotype with a few counts. Given a much more abundant clone one base away, this may be a read error. The chain combines TRBV9 with TRBJ2-1, with 10 bases matching TRBD2. CDR3 length: 16 amino acids. V was pared by 4 bases and J by 12 bases, with 16 bases of the junction left unmatched. The germline V gene encodes CDR1 SGDLS and CDR2 YYNGEE. CDR3 in amino acids: CASSPRIWLAGDAQFF. The DNA of the CDR3 is TGTGCCAGCAGCCCCCGAATTTGGCTAGCGGGAGATGCGCAGTTCTTC.

The chain links TRBV11-3 to TRBJ1-1, with D uncertain. Germline V gene data show CDR1 as SGHNT and CDR2 as YENEEA. V lost 8 bases and J lost 0, with 10 bases in between. The CDR3 is 13 amino acids. The CDR3 loop reads CASGRLMNTEAFF. The DNA for the CDR3 is TGTGCCAGCGGCCGACTCATGAACACTGAAGCTTTCTTT.

This clonotype was observed once. The chain carries TRBV10-2 and TRBJ1-4; D call uncertain. The germline V and J ends were trimmed by 4 bases and 5 bases, with 11 bases remaining between them. Germline CDR1 WSHSY, CDR2 SAAADI. The CDR3 is 14 residues long. The CDR3 region is CASSVRRNNEKLFF. CDR3 sequence (DNA): TGCGCCAGCAGTGTGAGGAGAAACAATGAAAAACTGTTTTTT.

This clonotype was seen ten or more times. This sequence joins TRBV20-1 and TRBJ1-4; 10 nucleotides match TRBD1. The CDR3 totals 15 residues. V lost 0 bases and J lost 5; bases outside the gene matches: 3. CDR1 and CDR2 (germline): DFQATT, SNEGSKA (reference sequence). DNA for the CDR3: TGCAGTGCTAGAGATCCGGGACAGGGGAATGAAAAACTGTTTTTT. It specifies CSARDPGQGNEKLFF.

As concerns this clonotype: At one boundary the junction diverges from the germline segment, which might be a read error. This chain joins TRBV20-1 and TRBJ2-5; D assignment may be TRBD1 or TRBD2 (5 bases each). There are 12 residues in the CDR3. Germline V gene data show CDR1 as DFQATT and CDR2 as SNEGSKA (reference sequence). The CDR3 nucleotides are TGCAGTGCTAGGGCATACATGGGGACCCAGTACTTT. The encoded protein is CSARAYMGTQYF.

As to this clonotype: Since a much larger clone is just one base distant, this may be a read error. The chain combines TRBV12-3 or TRBV12-4 with TRBJ2-7; D might be TRBD2 (6 bases). The CDR3 is 15 amino acids. CDR3 amino acids: CASSFGDFTSNEQYF. CDR3 in DNA: TGTGCCAGCAGTTTCGGGGACTTCACCTCCAACGAGCAGTACTTC.

There are many counts of this clonotype. The genes are TRBV7-9 and TRBJ2-5; unclear D gene. V shed 6 bases and J shed 2 bases, with 10 bases lying between them. CDR1 and CDR2 from the germline V gene are SEHNR and FQNEAQ (reference sequence). The CDR3 runs to 13 residues. CDR3 protein: CASRLVLQETQYF. CDR3 coding DNA: TGTGCCAGCAGACTTGTACTGCAAGAGACCCAGTACTTC. The variable domain in full, completed from reference TRBV7-9 and TRBJ2-5, reads DTGVSQNPRHKITKRGQNVTFRCDPISEHNRLYWYRQTLGQGPEFLTYFQNEAQLEKSRLLSDRFSAERPKGSFSTLEIQRTEQGDSAMYLCASRLVLQETQYFGPGTRLLVL.

This clonotype was seen at least ten times. The J gene is TRBJ1-6, the V gene TRBV20-1; possible D gene TRBD1, 5 bases. This CDR3 contains 20 residues. The germline V gene encodes CDR1 DFQATT and CDR2 SNEGSKA (reference sequence). V lost 1 base, J lost 7 bases, and 29 bases lay in between. DNA of the CDR3: TGCAGTGCTAGAGTCCGGGCAGGGAGGAGGGGTAGGGTGACAAATTCACCCCTCCACTTT. This codes for CSARVRAGRRGRVTNSPLHF.

The rearrangement links TRBV19 to TRBJ1-1; no reliable D call. Trimming stripped 3 bases from V and 4 bases from J, with 18 bases between. CDR3 size: 16 residues. Germline CDR1 is LNHDA and CDR2 is SQIVND (reference sequence). The CDR3 reads CASSMRPLALSTEAFF. The CDR3 DNA reads TGTGCCAGTAGTATGAGGCCCCTGGCGTTAAGCACTGAAGCTTTCTTT.

This clonotype has ten or more counts. This sequence joins TRBV4-3 and TRBJ1-2, with TRBD1 as a possible D gene (5 bases). Looked up from germline, CDR1 is LGHNA and CDR2 is YSLEER. The CDR3 length is 15 residues. V dropped 1 base and J dropped 4 bases, with 13 bases sitting between them. The CDR3 coding sequence is TGCGCCAGCAGCCAAGCCTATGGGGGGGGCTATGGCTACACCTTC. Amino acid sequence: CASSQAYGGGYGYTF.

Worth noting for this clonotype: Germline and junction disagree at one end, which may indicate a read error. J is TRBJ2-3 and V is TRBV7-2; D perhaps matches TRBD1 (6 bases). The CDR3 extends over 17 amino acids. CDR1 and CDR2 (germline): SGHTA, FQGNSA. CDR3 amino acids: CASGSQAGRTWTDAQYF. In DNA form, the CDR3 reads TGTGCCAGCGGCTCCCAGGCAGGGCGCACTTGGACAGATGCGCAGTATTTT.

This chain joins TRBV19 and TRBJ1-1; D is undetermined. Per the germline V gene, CDR1 is LNHDA and CDR2 is SQIVND (reference sequence). V lost 3 bases to trimming and J lost 7 bases, with 12 bases between them. The CDR3 runs 13 residues. The CDR3 loop is CASSISGRIEAFF. CDR3 nucleotide sequence: TGTGCCAGTAGTATTTCGGGCAGGATTGAAGCTTTCTTT.

This clonotype has a count of ten or more. This sequence joins TRBV24-1 and TRBJ2-3, with D perhaps TRBD2 (6 bases). Germline CDR1 and CDR2: KGHDR and SFDVKD. V lost 4 bases and J lost 4, with 17 bases in between. The CDR3 has 16 amino acids. CDR3: CATSEGAGQGSDTQYF. Here the CDR3 DNA reads TGTGCCACCAGTGAAGGAGCGGGTCAGGGATCAGATACGCAGTATTTT.

The table lists this clonotype with a few counts. The chain links TRBV12-5 to TRBJ2-1; 9 positions agree with TRBD2. V trimming: 7 bases; J trimming: 4 bases; junction bases outside the gene matches: 8. The CDR3 has 15 residues. CDR1 and CDR2 from the germline V gene are LGHNT and FRNRAP. This CDR3 reads CASAGNSGSYNEQFF. The CDR3 DNA follows: TGTGCTAGTGCCGGGAATAGCGGGAGTTACAATGAGCAGTTCTTC.

This clonotype appeared a single time. The chain is built from TRBV5-1 and TRBJ2-6; 8 bases align to TRBD1. J gave up 4 bases and V 3 bases, and 9 bases lay outside the gene matches. This CDR3 is 17 amino acids long. Germline loops: CDR1 SGHRS, CDR2 YFSETQ. The CDR3 sequence is CASSSRKQGEGANVLTF. The CDR3 DNA reads as TGCGCCAGCAGCTCAAGAAAACAGGGGGAGGGGGCCAACGTCCTGACTTTC.

This clonotype was counted between two and nine times. The rearrangement links TRBV28 to TRBJ2-4, with D maybe TRBD2 (6 bases). The V gene's germline CDR1 is MDHEN and CDR2 SYDVKM. Trimming took off 1 base at V and 6 bases at J, with 16 bases between the two ends. There are 16 residues in the CDR3. The CDR3 DNA follows: TGTGCCAGCAGTTTATCGGGGGTAAGGCAAGGAAACATTCAGTACTTC. Translating it yields CASSLSGVRQGNIQYF. Together with reference TRBV28 and TRBJ2-4, the CDR3 gives the full variable domain: DVKVTQSSRYLVKRTGEKVFLECVQDMDHENMFWYRQDPGLGLRLIYFSYDVKMKEKGDIPEGYSVSREKKERFSLILESASTNQTSMYLCASSLSGVRQGNIQYFGAGTRLSVL.

V usage is TRBV15 and J usage is TRBJ2-3; 7 bases map to TRBD1. The trim removed 3 bases at V and 2 bases at J, leaving 14 bases unmatched. Germline-derived CDR1 and CDR2 are LNHNV and YYDKDF (reference sequence). CDR3 size: 18 residues. The CDR3 coding sequence is TGTGCCACCAGCAGGTCTCAGGGGGACAGTGGGAACACAGATACGCAGTATTTT. Its protein product is CATSRSQGDSGNTDTQYF.

The sample holds many counts of this clonotype. The chain has TRBV6-6 and TRBJ2-5, with TRBD1 identical over 7 bases. After removal of 6 bases from V and 5 bases from J, the junction contained 12 bases not matched to a gene. The germline CDR1 and CDR2 sequences are MNHNY and SVGAGI (reference sequence). CDR3 length equals 15 residues. CDR3 residues: CASSAAPRRGETQYF. The CDR3 DNA reads TGTGCCAGCAGCGCGGCTCCTCGCAGGGGGGAGACCCAGTACTTC.

There are many counts of this clonotype. The chain carries TRBV5-1 and TRBJ2-5, with 7 bases aligning to TRBD2. This CDR3 region has 16 residues. J was trimmed by 7 bases and V by 0 bases; bases with no gene match: 12. Germline loops: CDR1 SGHRS, CDR2 YFSETQ. For the CDR3, the DNA is TGCGCCAGCAGCTTGGGAGTAGGGACTAAGGGTGCGACCCAGTACTTC. Protein: CASSLGVGTKGATQYF.

This clonotype was found many times. The V and J genes are TRBV6-2 or TRBV6-3 and TRBJ2-2; D gene ambiguous. Germline CDR1 and CDR2: MNHEY and SVGEGT. CDR3 size: 11 residues. With 2 bases removed from V and 8 bases from J, the gap between germline ends came to 3 bases. CDR3 sequence: CASSYVGELFF. DNA for the CDR3: TGTGCCAGCAGTTACGTTGGGGAGCTGTTTTTT.

A note on this clonotype: One end of the junction varies from germline; a read error may be responsible. This chain uses TRBV5-4 with TRBJ1-4; 8 nucleotides match TRBD1. The CDR3 has 15 amino acids. Looked up from germline, CDR1 is SGHNT and CDR2 is YYREEE (reference sequence). CDR3 coding DNA: TGTGCCGGCAGCTCGACAGGGGCAAGGAATGAAAAACTGTTTTTT. Residues: CAGSSTGARNEKLFF.

This clonotype was seen many times. The chain recombines TRBV12-3 or TRBV12-4 with TRBJ2-7, with 9 bases identical to TRBD1. This CDR3 comprises 17 residues. V lost 3 bases to trimming and J lost 6 bases; unmatched junction nucleotides: 15. CDR3 in amino acids: CASSLVPPGQGLGEQYF. In nucleotides, the CDR3 is TGTGCCAGCAGTTTGGTTCCTCCGGGACAGGGACTCGGCGAGCAGTACTTC.

V and J are TRBV12-3 or TRBV12-4 and TRBJ2-2, with no clear D. The CDR3 loop spans 15 amino acids. V was cut by 5 bases and J by 0 bases, with 10 bases left in between. CDR3 in DNA: TGTGCCAGCAGTCCAACCAATGCGAACACCGGGGAGCTGTTTTTT. It yields the protein CASSPTNANTGELFF.